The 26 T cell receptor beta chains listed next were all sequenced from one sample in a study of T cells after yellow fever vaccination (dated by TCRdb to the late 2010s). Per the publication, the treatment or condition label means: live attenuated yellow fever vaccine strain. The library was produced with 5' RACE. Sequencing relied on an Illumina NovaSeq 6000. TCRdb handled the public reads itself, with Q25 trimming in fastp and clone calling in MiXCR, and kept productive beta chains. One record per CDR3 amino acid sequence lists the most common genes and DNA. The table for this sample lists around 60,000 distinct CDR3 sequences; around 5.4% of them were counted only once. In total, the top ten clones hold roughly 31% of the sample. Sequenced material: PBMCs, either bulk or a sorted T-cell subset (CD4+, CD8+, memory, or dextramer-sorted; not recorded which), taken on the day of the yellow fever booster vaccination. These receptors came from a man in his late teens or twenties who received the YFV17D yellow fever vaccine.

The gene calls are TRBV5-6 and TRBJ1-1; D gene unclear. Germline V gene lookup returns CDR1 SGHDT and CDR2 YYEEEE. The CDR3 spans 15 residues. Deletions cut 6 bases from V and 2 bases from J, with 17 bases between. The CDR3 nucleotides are TGTGCCAGCACCCCGTCCGGTGGTGGTAACACTGAAGCTTTCTTT. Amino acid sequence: CASTPSGGGNTEAFF.

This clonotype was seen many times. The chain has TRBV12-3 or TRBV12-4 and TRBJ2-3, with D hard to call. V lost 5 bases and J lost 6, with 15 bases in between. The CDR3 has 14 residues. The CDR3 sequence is CASSPDAVLDTQYF. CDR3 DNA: TGTGCCAGCAGTCCCGATGCAGTCCTGGATACGCAGTATTTT.

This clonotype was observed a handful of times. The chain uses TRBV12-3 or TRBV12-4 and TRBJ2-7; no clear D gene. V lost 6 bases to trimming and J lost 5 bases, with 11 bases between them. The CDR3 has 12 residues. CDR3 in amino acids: CASRLIGHEQYF. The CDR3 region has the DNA TGTGCCAGCAGGCTTATTGGCCACGAGCAGTACTTC.

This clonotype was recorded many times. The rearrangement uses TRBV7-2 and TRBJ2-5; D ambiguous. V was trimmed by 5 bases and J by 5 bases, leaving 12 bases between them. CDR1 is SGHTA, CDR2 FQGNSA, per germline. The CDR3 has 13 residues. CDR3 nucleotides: TGTGCCAGCAGCCCCGAGTGGGCGGAGACCCAGTACTTC. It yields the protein CASSPEWAETQYF.

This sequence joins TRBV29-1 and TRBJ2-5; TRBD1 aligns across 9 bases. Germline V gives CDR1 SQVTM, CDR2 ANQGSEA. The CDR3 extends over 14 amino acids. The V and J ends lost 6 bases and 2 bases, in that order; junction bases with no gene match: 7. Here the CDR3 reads CSVGTGWEQETQYF. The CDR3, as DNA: TGCAGCGTCGGGACAGGGTGGGAACAAGAGACCCAGTACTTC. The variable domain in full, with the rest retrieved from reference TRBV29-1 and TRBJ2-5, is SAVISQKPSRDICQRGTSLTIQCQVDSQVTMMFWYRQQPGQSLTLIATANQGSEATYESGFVIDKFPISRPNLTFSTLTVSNMSPEDSSIYLCSVGTGWEQETQYFGPGTRLLVL.

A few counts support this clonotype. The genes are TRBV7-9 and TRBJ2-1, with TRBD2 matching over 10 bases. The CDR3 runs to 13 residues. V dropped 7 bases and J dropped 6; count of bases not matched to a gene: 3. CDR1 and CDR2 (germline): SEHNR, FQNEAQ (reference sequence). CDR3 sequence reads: CASKSGGANEQFF. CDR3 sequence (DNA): TGTGCCAGCAAAAGCGGGGGGGCCAATGAGCAGTTCTTC.

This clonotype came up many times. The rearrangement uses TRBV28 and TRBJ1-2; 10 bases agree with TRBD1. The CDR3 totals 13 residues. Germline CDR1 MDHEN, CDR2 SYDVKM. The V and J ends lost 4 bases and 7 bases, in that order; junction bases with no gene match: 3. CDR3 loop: CASSSTGGRGYTF. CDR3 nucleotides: TGTGCCAGCAGTTCGACAGGGGGCCGTGGCTACACCTTC.

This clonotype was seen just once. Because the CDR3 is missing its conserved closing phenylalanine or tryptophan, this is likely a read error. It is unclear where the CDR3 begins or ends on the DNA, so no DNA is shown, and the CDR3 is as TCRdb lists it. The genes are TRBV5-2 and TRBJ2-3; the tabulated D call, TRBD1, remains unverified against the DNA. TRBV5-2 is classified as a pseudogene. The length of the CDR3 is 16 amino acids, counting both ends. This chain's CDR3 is CASKGGSTGFTDTQYI.

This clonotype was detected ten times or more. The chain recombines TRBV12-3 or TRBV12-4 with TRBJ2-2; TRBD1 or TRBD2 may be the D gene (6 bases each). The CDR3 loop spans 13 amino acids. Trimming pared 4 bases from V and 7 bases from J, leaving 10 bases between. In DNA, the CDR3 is TGTGCCAGCAGTTGGGGGGCGGTCGGGGAGCTGTTTTTT. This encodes CASSWGAVGELFF.

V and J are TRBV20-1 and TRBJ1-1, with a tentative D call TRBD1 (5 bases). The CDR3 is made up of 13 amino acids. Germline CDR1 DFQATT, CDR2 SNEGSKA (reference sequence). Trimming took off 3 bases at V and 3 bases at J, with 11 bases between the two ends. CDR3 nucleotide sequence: TGCAGTGCTAGGAGGGACCCGCACACTGAAGCTTTCTTT. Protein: CSARRDPHTEAFF.

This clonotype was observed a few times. In DNA, the CDR3 is TGCGCCAGCAGCCAAGAGGGGTCCATGGGGACTGAAGCTTTCTTT. This codes for CASSQEGSMGTEAFF. The chain combines TRBV4-1 with TRBJ1-1, with D unclear. The CDR3 is made up of 15 amino acids. The germline gives CDR1 MGHRA, CDR2 YSYEKL. V was pared by 0 bases and J by 5 bases, with 13 bases between.

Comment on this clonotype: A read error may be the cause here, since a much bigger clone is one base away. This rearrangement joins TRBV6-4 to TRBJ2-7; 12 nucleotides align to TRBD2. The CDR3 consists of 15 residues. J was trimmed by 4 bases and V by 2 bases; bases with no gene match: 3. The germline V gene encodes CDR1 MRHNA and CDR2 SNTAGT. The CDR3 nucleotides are TGTGCCAGCAGTGACGGGACTAGCGGGTTTTACGAGCAGTACGTC. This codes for CASSDGTSGFYEQYV.

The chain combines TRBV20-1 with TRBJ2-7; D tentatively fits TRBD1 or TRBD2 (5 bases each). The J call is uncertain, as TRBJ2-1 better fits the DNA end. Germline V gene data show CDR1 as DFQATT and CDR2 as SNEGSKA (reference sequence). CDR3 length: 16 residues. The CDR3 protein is CSAAKGRDQMIYEQFF. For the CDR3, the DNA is TGCAGTGCGGCGAAAGGCAGGGACCAAATGATCTACGAGCAGTTCTTC.

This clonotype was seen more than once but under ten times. CDR3 protein: CASSLVSGQTFNEQFF. DNA for the CDR3: TGTGCCAGCAGCTTAGTCTCGGGGCAAACGTTCAATGAGCAGTTCTTC. The gene calls are TRBV7-2 and TRBJ2-1; D possibly matches TRBD1 or TRBD2 (5 bases each). The CDR3 runs to 16 residues. Germline V gene sequence: CDR1 SGHTA, CDR2 FQGNSA. V was cut by 1 base and J by 6 bases, with 16 bases left in between.

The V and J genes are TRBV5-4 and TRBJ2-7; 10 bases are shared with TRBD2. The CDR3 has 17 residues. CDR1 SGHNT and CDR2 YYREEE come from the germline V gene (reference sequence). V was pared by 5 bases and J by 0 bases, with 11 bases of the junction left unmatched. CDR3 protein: CASSQHSGGSSSYEQYF. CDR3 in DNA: TGTGCCAGCAGTCAACATAGCGGGGGGTCCAGCTCCTACGAGCAGTACTTC.

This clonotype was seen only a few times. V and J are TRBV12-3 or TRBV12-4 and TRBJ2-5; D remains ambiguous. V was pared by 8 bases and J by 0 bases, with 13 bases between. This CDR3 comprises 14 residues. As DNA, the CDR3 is TGTGCCAGCTCCCCATTGGGGTACCAAGAGACCCAGTACTTC. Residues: CASSPLGYQETQYF.

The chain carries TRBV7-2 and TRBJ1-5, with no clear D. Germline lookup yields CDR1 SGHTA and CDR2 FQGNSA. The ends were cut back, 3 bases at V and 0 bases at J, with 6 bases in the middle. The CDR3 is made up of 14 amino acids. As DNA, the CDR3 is TGTGCCAGCAGCTTTACAGATAGCAATCAGCCCCAGCATTTT. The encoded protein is CASSFTDSNQPQHF.

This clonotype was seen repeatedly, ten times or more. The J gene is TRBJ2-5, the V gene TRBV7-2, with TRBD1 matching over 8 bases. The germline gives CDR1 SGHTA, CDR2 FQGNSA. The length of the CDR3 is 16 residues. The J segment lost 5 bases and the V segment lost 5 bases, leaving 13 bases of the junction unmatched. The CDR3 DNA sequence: TGTGCCAGCAGCCTCCAAGACAGGGGCGGCCGTGAGACCCAGTACTTC. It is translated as CASSLQDRGGRETQYF.

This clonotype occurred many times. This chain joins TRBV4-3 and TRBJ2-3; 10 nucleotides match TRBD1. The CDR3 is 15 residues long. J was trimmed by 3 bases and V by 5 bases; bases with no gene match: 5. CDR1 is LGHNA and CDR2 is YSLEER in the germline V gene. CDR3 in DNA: TGCGCCAGCAGCTTACCGGGACAGGGGACAGATACGCAGTATTTT. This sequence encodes CASSLPGQGTDTQYF.

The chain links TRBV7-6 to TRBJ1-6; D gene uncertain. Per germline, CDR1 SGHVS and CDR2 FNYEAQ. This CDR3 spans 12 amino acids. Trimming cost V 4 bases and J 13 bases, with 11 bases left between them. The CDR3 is CASSSPGDPLHF. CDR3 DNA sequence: TGTGCCAGCAGCTCCCCCGGGGATCCCCTCCACTTT.

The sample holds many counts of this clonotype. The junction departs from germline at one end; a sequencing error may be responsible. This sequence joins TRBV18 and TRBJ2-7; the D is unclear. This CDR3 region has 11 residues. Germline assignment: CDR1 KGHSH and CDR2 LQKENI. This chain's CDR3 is CASSSPSEKGF. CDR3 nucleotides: TGTGCCAGCTCATCGCCGAGCGAGAAGGGCTTC.

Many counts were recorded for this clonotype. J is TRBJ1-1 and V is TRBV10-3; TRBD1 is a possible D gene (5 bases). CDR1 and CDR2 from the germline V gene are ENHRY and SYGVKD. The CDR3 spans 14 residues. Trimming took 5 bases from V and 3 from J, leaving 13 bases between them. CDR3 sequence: CAISFRERDTEAFF. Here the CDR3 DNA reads TGTGCCATCAGTTTCAGGGAAAGGGACACTGAAGCTTTCTTT.

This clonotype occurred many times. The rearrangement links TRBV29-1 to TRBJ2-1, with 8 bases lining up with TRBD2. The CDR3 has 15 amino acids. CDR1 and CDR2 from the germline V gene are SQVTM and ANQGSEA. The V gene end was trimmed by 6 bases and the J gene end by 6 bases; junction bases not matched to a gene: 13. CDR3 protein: CSVGSRGAGGNEQFF. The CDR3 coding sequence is TGCAGCGTCGGATCCCGCGGGGCGGGGGGCAATGAGCAGTTCTTC.

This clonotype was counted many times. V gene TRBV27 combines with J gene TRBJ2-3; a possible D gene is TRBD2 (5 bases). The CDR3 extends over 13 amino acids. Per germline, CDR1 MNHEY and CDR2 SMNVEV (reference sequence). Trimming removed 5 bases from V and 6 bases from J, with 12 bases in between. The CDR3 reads CASSILGGDTQYF. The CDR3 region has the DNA TGTGCCAGCAGTATCCTCGGAGGTGATACGCAGTATTTT.

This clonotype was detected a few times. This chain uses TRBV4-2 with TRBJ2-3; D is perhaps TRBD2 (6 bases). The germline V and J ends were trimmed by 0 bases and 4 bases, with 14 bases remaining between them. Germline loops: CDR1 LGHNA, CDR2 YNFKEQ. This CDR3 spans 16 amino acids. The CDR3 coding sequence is TGTGCCAGCAGCCAAGATTGGGGGAGGTACTCAGATACGCAGTATTTT. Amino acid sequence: CASSQDWGRYSDTQYF.

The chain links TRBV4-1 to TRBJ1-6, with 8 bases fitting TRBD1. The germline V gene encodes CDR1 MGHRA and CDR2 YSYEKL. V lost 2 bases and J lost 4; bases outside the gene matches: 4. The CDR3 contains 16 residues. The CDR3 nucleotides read TGCGCCAGCAGCCAACAGGGGGCGGCATATAATTCACCCCTCCACTTT. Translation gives CASSQQGAAYNSPLHF.